This T cell receptor beta chain was documented in a study of control samples from healthy donors and cancer patients. The protocol was immunoSEQ multiplex PCR, while the TCRdb copy is restricted to in-frame clones and leaves out a portion. The sample yields about 31,000 clones, around 94% seen once. The source material was blood. The origin of this receptor is a man between 60 and 75 years old in good health.

The CDR3 DNA follows: TGTGCCAGCAGTTACCGGACAGGTAGCACCTATGGCTACACCTTC. Residues: CASSYRTGSTYGYTF. The J gene is TRBJ1-2, the V gene TRBV6-5, with 7 positions matching TRBD1. Germline V gene sequence: CDR1 MNHEY, CDR2 SVGAGI. This CDR3 is built from 15 residues. The ends lost 2 bases at V and 4 bases at J; junction bases unmatched: 7.